Below, one TCR beta chain is given with its context. The CDR3 covers 15 residues. V lost 3 bases, J lost 2 bases, and 14 bases lay in between. Germline loops: CDR1 DFQATT, CDR2 SNEGSKA (reference sequence). Grouping used clinical history reported by participants in a survey and questionnaire. Original processing notes: Amplification with reference gene primers provided the estimates of nucleated cell counts. Clones were read by immunoSEQ multiplex PCR, and TCRdb kept only the in-frame ones, dropping some. V and J calls and clone size are given by that table; D and trimming were obtained from the DNA. Of about 250,000 clones listed, roughly 89% are singletons. The data belong to a study of blood T cell repertoires in COVID-19. Study overall: Samples representing acute and convalescent COVID-19 were sourced from the United States, Italy and Spain. PBMCs, B-cell-depleted T cells, or T cells provided the cDNA or gDNA that made up the material.

The J gene is TRBJ2-1, the V gene TRBV20-1; no clear D gene. Sequenced material: PBMCs or T cells enriched from blood (not recorded which). The sequence derives from a woman between 25 and 40 years old with acute COVID-19. The CDR3 loop is CSASSRQSAYNEQFF. The CDR3 bases are TGCAGTGCTAGTAGTAGACAAAGTGCCTACAATGAGCAGTTCTTC.